These 28 T cell receptor beta chains share one sample of origin, sequenced in a study of STAT3 mutations in large granular lymphocyte leukemia. Points from the study as a whole: Every T-LGLL patient had at least one immunodominant TCRbeta clonotype.

Method: immunoSEQ multiplex PCR; TCRdb's copy keeps in-frame clones and lacks some. The repertoire consists of approximately 10,000 clones, with approximately 90% occurring once and the leading ten covering approximately 40%. For these TCRs, the target antigens are not known. The sample was peripheral blood mononuclear cells. The receptors stem from a man in his 60s with T-cell large granular lymphocyte leukemia. Some clones in this sample may be carry-over from other donors' samples.

V usage is TRBV18 and J usage is TRBJ2-1; tentatively, D is TRBD2 (6 bases). The CDR3 is 16 residues long. Trimming stripped 3 bases from V and 0 bases from J, with 12 bases between. CDR1 KGHSH and CDR2 LQKENI come from the germline V gene. The CDR3 DNA reads as TGTGCCAGCTCACCCGGGACTGGAACCTCCTACAATGAGCAGTTCTTC. It is translated as CASSPGTGTSYNEQFF. The variable domain in full, with the rest retrieved from reference TRBV18 and TRBJ2-1, is NAGVMQNPRHLVRRRGQEARLRCSPMKGHSHVYWYRQLPEEGLKFMVYLQKENIIDESGMPKERFSAEFPKEGPSILRIQQVVRGDSAAYFCASSPGTGTSYNEQFFGPGTRLTVL.

V is TRBV5-4 and J is TRBJ1-2; no firm D call. The CDR3 has 12 amino acids. Deletions cut 6 bases from V and 4 bases from J, with 10 bases between. In germline, CDR1 is SGHNT, CDR2 YYREEE (reference sequence). The CDR3 region has the DNA TGTGCCAGCAAGGCATCGGGCTATGGCTACACCTTC. Encoded protein: CASKASGYGYTF. The entire variable domain, with the rest obtained from reference TRBV5-4 and TRBJ1-2, is as follows: ETGVTQSPTHLIKTRGQQVTLRCSSQSGHNTVSWYQQALGQGPQFIFQYYREEENGRGNFPPRFSGLQFPNYSSELNVNALELDDSALYLCASKASGYGYTFGSGTRLTVV.

V usage is TRBV28 and J usage is TRBJ1-5; 10 bases fit TRBD1. The CDR3 consists of 14 residues. The germline gives CDR1 MDHEN, CDR2 SYDVKM. The CDR3 region is CAVRPGQGSGPQHF. CDR3 in DNA: TGTGCAGTTAGACCGGGACAGGGGTCTGGGCCCCAGCATTTT.

The V and J genes are TRBV29-1 and TRBJ2-7, with 7 bases identical to TRBD1. The CDR3 contains 13 residues. V was clipped by 5 bases and J by 1 base; unmatched bases: 5. Germline CDR1 reads SQVTM; CDR2 reads ANQGSEA. The CDR3 sequence: CSVLQGVSYEQYF. The CDR3, as DNA: TGCAGCGTTCTTCAGGGGGTTTCCTACGAGCAGTACTTC.

This sequence joins TRBV10-2 and TRBJ2-6, with 12 nucleotides matching TRBD1. V lost 6 bases, J lost 2 bases, and 5 bases stayed unmatched. Germline V lookup: CDR1 WSHSY, CDR2 SAAADI. The CDR3 covers 17 residues. This CDR3 is CASRAGTGGTGANVLTF. The CDR3 DNA reads as TGCGCCAGCAGGGCGGGGACAGGGGGCACTGGGGCCAACGTCCTGACTTTC.

This sequence joins TRBV4-3 and TRBJ1-3; D call uncertain. Trimming stripped 2 bases from V and 0 bases from J, with 5 bases between. CDR1 LGHNA and CDR2 YSLEER come from the germline V gene. CDR3 size: 14 residues. The CDR3 is CASSQTSSGNTIYF. The CDR3 DNA is TGCGCCAGCAGCCAAACCAGCTCTGGAAACACCATATATTTT.

The chain uses TRBV7-9 and TRBJ1-5, with D possibly matching TRBD1 (6 bases). V was trimmed by 5 bases and J by 2 bases, leaving 10 bases between them. In germline, CDR1 is SEHNR, CDR2 FQNEAQ (reference sequence). The length of the CDR3 is 14 residues. The CDR3 loop reads CASSPGGGNQPQHF. The CDR3 region has the DNA TGTGCCAGCAGCCCCGGGGGCGGCAATCAGCCCCAGCATTTT.

The chain has TRBV27 and TRBJ1-4, with unresolved D. The ends were cut back, 6 bases at V and 1 base at J, with 12 bases in the middle. CDR1 is MNHEY, CDR2 SMNVEV, per germline (reference sequence). This CDR3 is built from 15 residues. The CDR3 DNA reads TGTGCCAGCAGCCGTATGTGGGGAACTAATGAAAAACTGTTTTTT. Protein product: CASSRMWGTNEKLFF.

This clone was observed a few times. The J gene is TRBJ1-3, the V gene TRBV5-1, with D unresolved. The CDR3 loop spans 14 amino acids. V lost 0 bases and J lost 4, with 8 bases in between. In germline, CDR1 is SGHRS, CDR2 YFSETQ. CDR3 DNA: TGCGCCAGCAGCTTGGACAGTCGGGGAAACACCATATATTTT. This encodes CASSLDSRGNTIYF. Full variable domain (missing parts from reference TRBV5-1 and TRBJ1-3): KAGVTQTPRYLIKTRGQQVTLSCSPISGHRSVSWYQQTPGQGLQFLFEYFSETQRNKGNFPGRFSGRQFSNSRSEMNVSTLELGDSALYLCASSLDSRGNTIYFGEGSWLTVV.

The J gene is TRBJ1-4, the V gene TRBV4-2, with D perhaps matching TRBD1 (5 bases). Germline CDR1 is LGHNA and CDR2 is YNFKEQ. The CDR3 spans 13 residues. V was cut by 8 bases and J by 6 bases, with 13 bases left in between. DNA of the CDR3: TGTGCCAGCGGGGGGAGAGTGGATGAAAAACTGTTTTTT. It yields the protein CASGGRVDEKLFF.

J is TRBJ2-7 and V is TRBV4-2; D not certain. The germline V gene has CDR1 LGHNA and CDR2 YNFKEQ. CDR3 length equals 15 residues. V was shortened by 2 bases and J by 2 bases, with 13 bases between the two germline ends. DNA of the CDR3: TGTGCCAGCAGCCAACGGGCCTTACAGACCTACGAGCAGTACTTC. Its translation is CASSQRALQTYEQYF.

The gene calls are TRBV6-4 and TRBJ2-5, with 8 bases aligning to TRBD1. J gave up 4 bases and V 6 bases, and 10 bases lay outside the gene matches. The CDR3 is 15 amino acids. Germline CDR1 and CDR2: MRHNA and SNTAGT. CDR3: CASRNNRGTAETQYF. The CDR3, as DNA: TGTGCCAGCAGGAACAACAGGGGGACGGCAGAGACCCAGTACTTC.

The V call is TRBV18, the J call TRBJ1-1, with D perhaps TRBD1 (6 bases). With 6 bases removed from V and 5 bases from J, the gap between germline ends came to 10 bases. CDR1 is KGHSH and CDR2 is LQKENI in the germline V gene. This CDR3 comprises 12 residues. The CDR3, as DNA: TGTGCCAGCTCGGAAGACAGGACTGAAGCTTTCTTT. It yields the protein CASSEDRTEAFF.

The gene calls are TRBV30 and TRBJ2-7, with 7 bases aligning to TRBD2. The CDR3 runs 13 residues. The junction had 2 bases not matched to a gene; V was cut back by 1 base and J by 2 bases. The germline gives CDR1 GTSNPN, CDR2 SVGIG (reference sequence). The CDR3 region is CAWSGTRAYEQYF. Here the CDR3 DNA reads TGTGCCTGGAGTGGGACTAGAGCCTACGAGCAGTACTTC.

This chain uses TRBV6-5 with TRBJ2-1; maybe TRBD1 (5 bases). Trimming removed 6 bases from V and 7 bases from J, with 16 bases in between. Per the germline V gene, CDR1 is MNHEY and CDR2 is SVGAGI. This CDR3 is built from 14 residues. CDR3 DNA: TGTGCCAGCAGATTGGACAAGGTGGTAAATGAGCAGTTCTTC. Translation: CASRLDKVVNEQFF.

The table lists this clone with a count of one. This sequence joins TRBV18 and TRBJ2-1; unclear D gene. The length of the CDR3 is 14 residues. Trimming shortened V by 3 bases and J by 0 bases, and 6 bases separated the two germline ends. The germline CDR1 and CDR2 sequences are KGHSH and LQKENI. CDR3 in amino acids: CASSPPSSYNEQFF. CDR3 coding DNA: TGTGCCAGCTCACCGCCTAGCTCCTACAATGAGCAGTTCTTC.

This clone showed up just once. The chain uses TRBV7-6 and TRBJ2-3, with 7 bases lining up with TRBD1. This CDR3 is built from 17 residues. V was pared by 5 bases and J by 1 base, with 12 bases of the junction left unmatched. From germline, CDR1 is SGHVS and CDR2 FNYEAQ. The CDR3 DNA reads as TGTGCCAGCAGCCCCCGAACCCGGGACAGTGGCACAGATACGCAGTATTTT. This gives the protein CASSPRTRDSGTDTQYF.

The chain is built from TRBV7-2 and TRBJ2-2, with 8 positions matching TRBD2. The CDR3 is 16 amino acids. The V gene end was trimmed by 4 bases and the J gene end by 1 base; junction bases not matched to a gene: 5. Germline V CDR1 and CDR2: SGHTA, FQGNSA. The CDR3 coding sequence is TGTGCCAGCAGCTCCCCCGCGGGGGGGAACACCGGGGAGCTGTTTTTT. It translates to CASSSPAGGNTGELFF.

The gene calls are TRBV18 and TRBJ2-1; 8 bases match TRBD2. CDR3 length equals 16 residues. CDR1 is KGHSH, CDR2 LQKENI, per germline. V lost 3 bases to trimming and J lost 4 bases; unmatched junction nucleotides: 8. CDR3 DNA: TGTGCCAGCTCACCCCTCCCGAGCGGGGGTTACAATGAGCAGTTCTTC. Its translation is CASSPLPSGGYNEQFF.

The V call is TRBV9, the J call TRBJ2-1, with no clear D. V lost 1 base and J lost 2, with 10 bases in between. Germline V gene sequence: CDR1 SGDLS, CDR2 YYNGEE. CDR3 length: 15 residues. The CDR3 DNA reads TGTGCCAGCAGCGTACAGGCCCTGGCCTACAATGAGCAGTTCTTC. Its translation: CASSVQALAYNEQFF. Variable domain in full (rest from reference TRBV9 and TRBJ2-1): DSGVTQTPKHLITATGQRVTLRCSPRSGDLSVYWYQQSLDQGLQFLIQYYNGEERAKGNILERFSAQQFPDLHSELNLSSLELGDSALYFCASSVQALAYNEQFFGPGTRLTVL.

This chain links TRBV28 with TRBJ2-7; D might be TRBD1 or TRBD2, each matching 5 bases. In germline, CDR1 is MDHEN, CDR2 SYDVKM. The CDR3 runs 16 residues. V lost 3 bases and J 5 bases, leaving 20 bases between the germline ends. Here the CDR3 reads CASSFPIRGEGDEQYF. The CDR3, as DNA: TGTGCCAGCAGTTTTCCGATACGAGGGGAAGGCGACGAGCAGTACTTC.

This rearrangement joins TRBV4-3 to TRBJ1-2; 8 nucleotides line up with TRBD1. Per germline, CDR1 LGHNA and CDR2 YSLEER. The V segment lost 1 base and the J segment 8 bases; nucleotides outside the gene matches: 9. CDR3 length: 15 amino acids. The CDR3 region is CASSQGDRGGRGYTF. The CDR3 DNA is TGCGCCAGCAGCCAAGGCGACAGGGGAGGGAGAGGCTACACCTTC.

V gene TRBV4-3 combines with J gene TRBJ1-2; 10 nucleotides match TRBD1. V dropped 3 bases and J dropped 8; count of bases not matched to a gene: 9. The length of the CDR3 is 15 residues. CDR1 is LGHNA and CDR2 is YSLEER in the germline V gene. The CDR3 DNA is TGCGCCAGCAGCCAGGCCGACAGGGGGCGGAAGGGCTACACCTTC. It is translated as CASSQADRGRKGYTF.

The genes are TRBV4-3 and TRBJ2-2; no firm D call. The V gene lost 0 bases and the J gene lost 6 bases, with 11 bases spanning the gap. The germline gives CDR1 LGHNA, CDR2 YSLEER. The length of the CDR3 is 15 residues. CDR3 region: CASSQDRIRAGELFF. CDR3 DNA sequence: TGCGCCAGCAGCCAAGACCGGATACGAGCCGGGGAGCTGTTTTTT.

This clone showed up just once. The chain recombines TRBV28 with TRBJ1-5, with D hard to call. Trimming shortened V by 4 bases and J by 0 bases, and 4 bases separated the two germline ends. CDR1 MDHEN and CDR2 SYDVKM come from the germline V gene. The CDR3 runs to 13 residues. The CDR3 region is CASSWDSNQPQHF. CDR3 DNA sequence: TGTGCCAGCAGTTGGGATAGCAATCAGCCCCAGCATTTT.

CDR3 sequence (DNA): TGTGCCAGTAGCCAAACAGGGGGGGTTCAGCCCCAGCATTTT. Translation: CASSQTGGVQPQHF. The V call is TRBV19, the J call TRBJ1-5, with 8 bases that match TRBD1. This CDR3 spans 14 amino acids. Germline CDR1 reads LNHDA; CDR2 reads SQIVND (reference sequence). With 6 bases clipped from V and 6 bases from J, the junction kept 7 bases outside the gene matches.

This chain connects TRBV7-9 to TRBJ1-1; TRBD1 is a possible D gene (6 bases). Trimming stripped 1 base from V and 4 bases from J, with 16 bases between. Germline loops: CDR1 SEHNR, CDR2 FQNEAQ (reference sequence). The CDR3 totals 16 residues. The CDR3 DNA follows: TGTGCCAGCAGCTTAGAGGGGGGGGGCTGGAGCACTGAAGCTTTCTTT. Its protein product is CASSLEGGGWSTEAFF.

As concerns this clone: In the same sample, other DNA sequences code for this CDR3. The rearrangement joins TRBV5-1 to TRBJ2-7; D remains ambiguous. CDR1 SGHRS and CDR2 YFSETQ come from the germline V gene. The CDR3 sequence is 14 residues long. V lost 0 bases and J 0 bases, leaving 7 bases between the germline ends. The CDR3 region is CASSLDPSSYEQYF. The CDR3 bases are TGCGCCAGCAGCTTGGACCCGAGCTCCTACGAGCAGTACTTC.